This TCR beta chain appears in the sequencing data of a study of blood T cell repertoires in COVID-19. Study information: The United States, Italy and Spain were the sources of the acute and convalescent COVID-19 samples. PBMCs, B-cell-depleted T cells, or T cells were the source of the cDNA or gDNA that made up the material.

This CDR3 has 16 amino acids. In germline, CDR1 is SGHTA, CDR2 FQGNSA. V lost 5 bases and J lost 10, with 23 bases in between. The authors' processing: Cell counts per sample came from amplifying reference gene primers. Data came from immunoSEQ multiplex PCR; TCRdb stores just in-frame clones and leaves some out. D and trimming were read from the DNA, whereas the V and J calls and clone size are those reported in that table. The table records around 130,000 clones, around 88% of them present only once. The gene calls are TRBV7-2 and TRBJ2-2; TRBD1 might be the D (5 bases). Sequenced input: peripheral blood. The clonotype originates from a woman in her forties or fifties who had recovered from COVID-19. Here the CDR3 reads CASSRIRATTVLELFF. Written as DNA, the CDR3 is TGTGCCAGCAGCCGTATTCGCGCCACGACAGTCTTGGAGCTGTTTTTT.